The 17 T cell receptor beta chains in this list originate from one sample, sequenced in a study of T cells in women clearing cervical HPV infection. Profiled with immunoSEQ multiplex PCR; TCRdb holds only in-frame clones, not every one. This repertoire includes 9,200 or so clones. The sample was blood buffy coat. The source of these receptors is a woman between 18 and 70 years old with a cervical HPV16 infection that either progressed to CIN3+ or cleared (not recorded which).

A remark on this clone: A junction end diverges from the germline sequence, so it may reflect a read error. The read gets to within 3 residues of the CDR3 end, and the germline J gene fills in the rest. The identical CDR3 is also encoded by other nucleotide sequences in the sample. The chain carries TRBV29-1 and TRBJ1-3; a weak D match, TRBD1 (6 bases). This CDR3 comprises 16 residues. Germline V gene sequence: CDR1 SQVTM, CDR2 ANQGSEA. The CDR3 DNA, read in part, is TGCAGCGTTGCGGGGGGGCAGGGGAGTTCTGGAAACACA. Translating it yields CSVAGGQGSSGNT. The complete CDR3 sequence is CSVAGGQGSSGNTIYF.

On this clone: The read ends 3 residues early relative to the CDR3; the germline J gene fills the gap. This rearrangement joins TRBV6-1 to TRBJ2-3, with D possibly matching TRBD2 (6 bases). The CDR3 is made up of 17 amino acids. The V gene's germline CDR1 is MNHNS and CDR2 SASEGT. The sequenced part of the CDR3 DNA is TGTGCCAGCAGTGAAGGCCCGGAGGAGGGGAGCAATCAGCCG. Residues: CASSEGPEEGSNQP. The entire CDR3 is CASSEGPEEGSNQPQYF.

A word on this clone: An end of the junction differs from the germline gene, which may be a read error. The CDR3 extends 3 residues past the end of the read, so its final part is completed from the germline J gene. The identical CDR3 is also encoded by other nucleotide sequences in the sample. This chain uses TRBV29-1 with TRBJ1-3; 7 nucleotides align to TRBD1. CDR3 size: 14 residues. Looked up from germline, CDR1 is SQVTM and CDR2 is ANQGSEA. CDR3 sequence: CSVEADRAGNTIYF. The sequenced part of the CDR3 DNA is TGCAGCGTTGAAGCAGACAGGGCGGGAAACACA.

About this clone itself: The CDR3 end falls 3 residues outside the read, so it is completed with the germline J gene. The gene calls are TRBV6-2 or TRBV6-3 and TRBJ2-5, with TRBD1 matching 8 bases. The germline CDR1 and CDR2 sequences are MNHEY and SVGEGT. The CDR3 runs 14 residues. The V and J ends lost 5 bases and 4 bases, in that order; junction bases with no gene match: 6. The covered CDR3 bases are TGTGCCAGCAGTGGGGGACAGGCCTCAGAGACC. As protein: CASSGGQASET. The full-length CDR3 reads as CASSGGQASETQYF.

In the case of this clone: Coverage ceases 3 residues before the CDR3 finishes, and the germline J gene fills in the end. This same CDR3 is encoded by further DNA sequences in the sample. The chain has TRBV19 and TRBJ1-2, with a weak D call TRBD1 (6 bases). V shed 7 bases and J shed 4 bases, with 13 bases lying between them. The germline V gene encodes CDR1 LNHDA and CDR2 SQIVND (reference sequence). There are 13 residues in the CDR3. The CDR3 DNA, read in part, is TGTGCCAGTACCGGGGACACGTTCTATGGC. Protein sequence: CASTGDTFYG. The CDR3, in full, reads CASTGDTFYGYTF.

Concerning this clone itself: The CDR3 goes on 3 residues after the read ends, and that part is filled in from the germline J gene. V gene TRBV7-3 combines with J gene TRBJ1-5; TRBD1 matches 8 bases. The junction had 11 bases not matched to a gene; V was cut back by 5 bases and J by 5 bases. Germline CDR1 and CDR2: SGHTA and FQGTGA. The CDR3 has 16 residues. Partial CDR3 DNA: TGTGCCAGCAGCCCCCTGGGACAGGCGGGTCATCAGCCC. Translation: CASSPLGQAGHQP. The whole CDR3 region reads CASSPLGQAGHQPQHF.

In the case of this clone: The read terminates 3 residues ahead of where the CDR3 ends, so the germline J gene completes it. V usage is TRBV5-5 and J usage is TRBJ2-1; D is uncertain. The germline V gene encodes CDR1 SGHKS and CDR2 YYEKEE (reference sequence). V dropped 7 bases and J dropped 0 bases, with 8 bases sitting between them. The CDR3 runs 13 residues. The CDR3 loop is CASSPVSYNEQFF. CDR3 DNA, as far as it was read: TGTGCCAGCTCCCCAGTCTCCTACAATGAG.

The CDR3 sequence is CASSAGLAGGQETQYF. The DNA read from the CDR3 is TGCGCCAGCAGCGCCGGACTAGCGGGGGGCCAAGAGACC. The genes are TRBV5-1 and TRBJ2-5; 14 nucleotides line up with TRBD2. The CDR3 end is not reached by the read, which stops 3 residues before it; the germline J gene fills it in. J lost 1 base, V lost 4 bases, and 3 bases had no gene match. CDR1 is SGHRS, CDR2 YFSETQ, per germline. The CDR3 extends over 16 amino acids. Based on the CDR3 plus reference TRBV5-1 and TRBJ2-5, the full variable domain is KAGVTQTPRYLIKTRGQQVTLSCSPISGHRSVSWYQQTPGQGLQFLFEYFSETQRNKGNFPGRFSGRQFSNSRSEMNVSTLELGDSALYLCASSAGLAGGQETQYFGPGTRLLVL.

On this clone itself: Sequencing ends 3 residues short of the CDR3 end; the germline J gene provides the rest. The rearrangement uses TRBV6-2 or TRBV6-3 and TRBJ1-2, with TRBD1 identical over 7 bases. CDR1 and CDR2 (germline): MNHEY, SVGEGT. The CDR3 is 14 amino acids. This CDR3 reads CASSQKPTGTGYTF. Incomplete CDR3 DNA: TGTGCCAGCAGTCAAAAGCCGACAGGGACCGGC.

Concerning this clone itself: The read ends 3 residues early relative to the CDR3; the germline J gene fills the gap. V usage is TRBV6-1 and J usage is TRBJ2-4, with TRBD2 identical over 12 bases. Germline V gene lookup returns CDR1 MNHNS and CDR2 SASEGT. This CDR3 is built from 17 residues. The sequenced CDR3 bases are TGTGCCAGCAGTGAAGCCCCTAGCGGGGGGGCCGGAGGGACT. Protein: CASSEAPSGGAGGT. The entire CDR3 protein is CASSEAPSGGAGGTQYF.

For this clone: The missing CDR3 end, 3 residues past where the read stops, is filled in from the germline J gene. This chain connects TRBV11-3 to TRBJ1-1; 8 bases agree with TRBD1. The CDR3 loop spans 15 amino acids. With 5 bases clipped from V and 4 bases from J, the junction kept 9 bases outside the gene matches. Per germline, CDR1 SGHNT and CDR2 YENEEA. The CDR3 sequence: CASSTAGGAGTEAFF. CDR3 DNA, as far as it was read: TGTGCCAGCAGCACCGCAGGGGGCGCGGGCACTGAA.

Details on this clone: Coverage ceases 3 residues before the CDR3 finishes, and the germline J gene fills in the end. The chain combines TRBV4-2 with TRBJ2-2, with D possibly matching TRBD1 (5 bases). Looked up from germline, CDR1 is LGHNA and CDR2 is YNFKEQ. The CDR3 contains 16 residues. Between the trimmed V and J ends, which lost 2 bases and 4 bases, there was a span of 14 bases. The DNA read from the CDR3 is TGTGCCAGCAGCCAACCCAGGGCTACGGGCACCGGGGAG. As protein: CASSQPRATGTGE. The whole CDR3 reads CASSQPRATGTGELFF.

To note about this clone: Read data end 3 residues before the CDR3 end; the end is taken from the germline J gene. The chain links TRBV29-1 to TRBJ1-2; D gene ambiguous. Germline values: CDR1 SQVTM, CDR2 ANQGSEA. CDR3 length equals 12 residues. CDR3 protein: CSVVKSSYDYTF. The covered CDR3 bases are TGCAGCGTTGTGAAGAGCTCCTACGAC.

Frequency places this clone as medium-sized (0.01 to 0.1%). The read finishes 3 residues shy of the CDR3 end, and the germline J gene is used to complete it. The chain is built from TRBV19 and TRBJ2-5; 12 bases fit TRBD2. CDR1 LNHDA and CDR2 SQIVND come from the germline V gene (reference sequence). The CDR3 has 16 residues. V was pared by 5 bases and J by 2 bases, with 6 bases of the junction left unmatched. This CDR3 is CASSLRLAGDQETQYF. The part of the CDR3 DNA that was read is TGTGCCAGTAGTTTAAGACTAGCGGGGGATCAAGAGACC. Full variable domain (remainder filled in from reference TRBV19 and TRBJ2-5): DGGITQSPKYLFRKEGQNVTLSCEQNLNHDAMYWYRQDPGQGLRLIYYSQIVNDFQKGDIAEGYSVSREKKESFPLTVTSAQKNPTAFYLCASSLRLAGDQETQYFGPGTRLLVL.

To note about this clone: The read gets to within 3 residues of the CDR3 end, and the germline J gene fills in the rest. V and J are TRBV27 and TRBJ1-6; D remains unclear. The length of the CDR3 is 14 residues. CDR1 is MNHEY and CDR2 is SMNVEV in the germline V gene (reference sequence). Trimming stripped 4 bases from V and 7 bases from J, with 11 bases between. The sequenced CDR3 bases are TGTGCCAGCAGTTATGGCCCAGTAAATTCACCC. Its protein is CASSYGPVNSP. The entire CDR3 protein reads CASSYGPVNSPLHF.

As to this clone: The read ends 3 residues before the CDR3 terminus; that terminus is restored from the germline J gene. V gene TRBV15 combines with J gene TRBJ2-5; no definite D call. The V end was cut by 0 bases, the J end by 3 bases, with 5 bases between. Germline CDR1 LNHNV, CDR2 YYDKDF (reference sequence). CDR3 length: 13 residues. This CDR3 is CATSRDPEETQYF. Incomplete CDR3 DNA: TGTGCCACCAGCAGAGATCCGGAAGAGACC.

Measured by frequency, this clone is medium-sized (0.01 to 0.1%). The CDR3 end is not reached by the read, which stops 3 residues before it; the germline J gene fills it in. V and J are TRBV20-1 and TRBJ2-3; 11 nucleotides agree with TRBD2. V lost 8 bases to trimming and J lost 5 bases; unmatched junction nucleotides: 15. This CDR3 is built from 16 residues. Germline V CDR1 and CDR2: DFQATT, SNEGSKA (reference sequence). CDR3 bases read: TGCAGTCCGGCGACTAGCGGGGTCCAAGGGGGAGATACG. Protein: CSPATSGVQGGDT. The CDR3 in full is CSPATSGVQGGDTQYF.